This record covers a single T cell receptor beta chain. Only in-frame clones appear in the TCRdb table, and some are missing; sequencing was by immunoSEQ multiplex PCR. This sample has around 76,000 clones, with about 94% found just once. This sample was taken from a study of OX40 agonist ivuxolimab in advanced cancers. CDR3 size: 12 residues. V was trimmed by 0 bases and J by 3 bases, leaving 4 bases between them. Germline CDR1 reads SGHRS; CDR2 reads YFSETQ. J is TRBJ2-7 and V is TRBV5-1; D is unclear. The material sequenced was CD4+ or CD8+ T cells sorted from blood, taken in a trial of the OX40 agonist ivuxolimab. The receptor comes from an adult with an advanced solid tumor such as melanoma, head and neck, liver or kidney cancer. The CDR3 loop reads CASSLDGYEQYF. CDR3 in DNA: TGCGCCAGCAGCTTGGACGGCTACGAGCAGTACTTC. Together with reference TRBV5-1 and TRBJ2-7, the CDR3 gives the full variable domain: KAGVTQTPRYLIKTRGQQVTLSCSPISGHRSVSWYQQTPGQGLQFLFEYFSETQRNKGNFPGRFSGRQFSNSRSEMNVSTLELGDSALYLCASSLDGYEQYFGPGTRLTVT.